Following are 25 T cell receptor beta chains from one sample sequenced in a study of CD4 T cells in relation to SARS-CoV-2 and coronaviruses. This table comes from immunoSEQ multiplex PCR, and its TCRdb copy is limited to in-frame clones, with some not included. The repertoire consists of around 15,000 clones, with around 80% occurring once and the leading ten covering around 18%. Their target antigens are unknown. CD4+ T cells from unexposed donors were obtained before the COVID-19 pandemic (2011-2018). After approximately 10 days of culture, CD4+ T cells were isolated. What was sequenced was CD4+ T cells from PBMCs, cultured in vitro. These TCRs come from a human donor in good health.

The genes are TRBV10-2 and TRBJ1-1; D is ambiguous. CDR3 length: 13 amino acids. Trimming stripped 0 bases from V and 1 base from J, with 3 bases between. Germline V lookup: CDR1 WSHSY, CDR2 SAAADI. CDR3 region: CASSESANTEAFF. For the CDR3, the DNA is TGCGCCAGCAGTGAGTCGGCGAACACTGAAGCTTTCTTT.

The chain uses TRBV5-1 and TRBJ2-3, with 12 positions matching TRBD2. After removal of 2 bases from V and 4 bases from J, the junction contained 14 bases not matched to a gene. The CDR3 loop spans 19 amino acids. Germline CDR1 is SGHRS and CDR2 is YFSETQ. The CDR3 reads CASSLRLAGVGGGADTQYF. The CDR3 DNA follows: TGCGCCAGCAGCTTAAGACTAGCGGGAGTTGGAGGGGGGGCAGATACGCAGTATTTT.

The CDR3 bases are TGTGCCAGCACATCCCGGGACAATCTCCTCCACTTT. It specifies CASTSRDNLLHF. This chain links TRBV12-3 or TRBV12-4 with TRBJ1-6; tentative D call: TRBD1 (6 bases). The CDR3 length is 12 residues. Deletions cut 7 bases from V and 15 bases from J, with 16 bases between.

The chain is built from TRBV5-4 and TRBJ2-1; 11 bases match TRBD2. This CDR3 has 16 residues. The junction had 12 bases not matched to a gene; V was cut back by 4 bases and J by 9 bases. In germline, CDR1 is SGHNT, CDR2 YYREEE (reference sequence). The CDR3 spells CASSGMTSGKTGEQFF. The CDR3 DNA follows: TGTGCCAGCAGCGGGATGACTAGCGGGAAGACGGGTGAGCAGTTCTTC.

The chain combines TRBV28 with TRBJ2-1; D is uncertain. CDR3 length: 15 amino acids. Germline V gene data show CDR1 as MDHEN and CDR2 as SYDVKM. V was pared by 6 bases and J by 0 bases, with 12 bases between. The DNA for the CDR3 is TGTGCCAGCAGCCCGACTGGGAACTCCTACAATGAGCAGTTCTTC. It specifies CASSPTGNSYNEQFF.

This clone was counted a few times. CDR3 nucleotides: TGTGCCAGCTCACCACTAAGGCCCAGCGCCACTGGATTCACCATATATTTT. Protein sequence: CASSPLRPSATGFTIYF. V and J are TRBV18 and TRBJ1-3; unclear D gene. The CDR3 loop spans 17 amino acids. Germline V lookup: CDR1 KGHSH, CDR2 LQKENI. The V and J ends lost 1 base and 9 bases respectively, with 22 bases between them.

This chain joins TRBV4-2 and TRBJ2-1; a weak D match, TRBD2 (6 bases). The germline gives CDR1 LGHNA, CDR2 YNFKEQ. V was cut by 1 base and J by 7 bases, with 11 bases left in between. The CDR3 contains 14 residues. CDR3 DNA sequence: TGTGCCAGCAGCCAAGGTTCTAGCGCGAATGAGCAGTTCTTC. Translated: CASSQGSSANEQFF.

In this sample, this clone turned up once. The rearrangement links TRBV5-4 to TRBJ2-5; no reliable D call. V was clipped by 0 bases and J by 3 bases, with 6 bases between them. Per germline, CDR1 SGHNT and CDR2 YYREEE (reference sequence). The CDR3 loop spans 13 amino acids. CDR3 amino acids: CASSLGSEETQYF. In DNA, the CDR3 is TGTGCCAGCAGCTTGGGGTCAGAAGAGACCCAGTACTTC.

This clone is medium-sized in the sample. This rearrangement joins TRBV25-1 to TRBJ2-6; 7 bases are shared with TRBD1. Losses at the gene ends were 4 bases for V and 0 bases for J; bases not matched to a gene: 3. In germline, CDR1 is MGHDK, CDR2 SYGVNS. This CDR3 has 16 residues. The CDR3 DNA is TGTGCCAGCAGTGCCACAGGGGACTCTGGGGCCAACGTCCTGACTTTC. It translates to CASSATGDSGANVLTF.

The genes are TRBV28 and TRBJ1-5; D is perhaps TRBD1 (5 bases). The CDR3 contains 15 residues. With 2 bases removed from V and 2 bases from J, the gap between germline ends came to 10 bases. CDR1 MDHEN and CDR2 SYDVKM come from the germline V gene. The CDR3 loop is CASSLAGFGNQPQHF. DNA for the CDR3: TGTGCCAGCAGTTTAGCAGGGTTCGGCAATCAGCCCCAGCATTTT.

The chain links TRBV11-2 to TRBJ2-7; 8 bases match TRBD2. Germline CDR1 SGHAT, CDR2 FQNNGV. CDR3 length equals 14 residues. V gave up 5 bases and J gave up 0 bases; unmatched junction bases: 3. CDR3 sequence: CASSISGTSYEQYF. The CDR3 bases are TGTGCCAGCAGCATTAGCGGGACCTCCTACGAGCAGTACTTC.

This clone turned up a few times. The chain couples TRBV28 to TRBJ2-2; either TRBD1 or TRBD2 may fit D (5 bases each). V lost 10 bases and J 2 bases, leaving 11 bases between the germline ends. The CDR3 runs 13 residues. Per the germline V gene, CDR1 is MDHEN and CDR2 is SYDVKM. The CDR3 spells CANRDPNTGELFF. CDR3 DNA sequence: TGTGCCAACCGGGACCCTAACACCGGGGAGCTGTTTTTT.

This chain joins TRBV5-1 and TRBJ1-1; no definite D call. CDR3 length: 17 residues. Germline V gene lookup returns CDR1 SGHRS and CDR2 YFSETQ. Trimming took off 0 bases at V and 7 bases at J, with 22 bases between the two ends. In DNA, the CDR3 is TGCGCCAGCAGCTTGGCCCCCCGGGGTGGGCAGGCCCTTGAAGCTTTCTTT. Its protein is CASSLAPRGGQALEAFF. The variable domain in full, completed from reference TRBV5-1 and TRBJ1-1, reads KAGVTQTPRYLIKTRGQQVTLSCSPISGHRSVSWYQQTPGQGLQFLFEYFSETQRNKGNFPGRFSGRQFSNSRSEMNVSTLELGDSALYLCASSLAPRGGQALEAFFGQGTRLTVV.

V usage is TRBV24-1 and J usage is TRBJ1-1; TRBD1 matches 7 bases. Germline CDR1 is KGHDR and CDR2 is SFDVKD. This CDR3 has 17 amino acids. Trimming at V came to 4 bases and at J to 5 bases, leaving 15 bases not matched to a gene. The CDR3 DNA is TGTGCCACCAGTGAAAACAGGGGCCGCGGGGTTGTAACTGAAGCTTTCTTT. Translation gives CATSENRGRGVVTEAFF.

The CDR3 DNA sequence: TGCAGCGTTGAAACAGGGATCGGAGGATATGGCTACACCTTC. Its translation is CSVETGIGGYGYTF. This chain joins TRBV29-1 and TRBJ1-2; D might be TRBD1 (6 bases). CDR1 is SQVTM, CDR2 ANQGSEA, per germline. Trimming removed 2 bases from V and 5 bases from J, with 15 bases in between. CDR3 length: 14 amino acids.

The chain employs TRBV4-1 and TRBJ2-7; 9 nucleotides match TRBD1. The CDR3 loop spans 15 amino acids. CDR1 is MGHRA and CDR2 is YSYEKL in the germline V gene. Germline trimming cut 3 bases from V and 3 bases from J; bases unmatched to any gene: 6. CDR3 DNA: TGCGCCAGCAGCCAGAGGACAGGGGTTTTCTACGAGCAGTACTTC. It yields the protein CASSQRTGVFYEQYF.

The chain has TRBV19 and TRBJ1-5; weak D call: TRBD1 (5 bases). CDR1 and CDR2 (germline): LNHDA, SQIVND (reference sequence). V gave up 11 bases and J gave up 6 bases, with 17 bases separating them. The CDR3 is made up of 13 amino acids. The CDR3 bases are TGTGCCTGCGGGACCAGGGATGTTCAGCCCCAGCATTTT. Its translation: CACGTRDVQPQHF.

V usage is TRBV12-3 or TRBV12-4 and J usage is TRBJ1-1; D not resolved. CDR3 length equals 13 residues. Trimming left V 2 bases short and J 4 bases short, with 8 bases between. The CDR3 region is CASSLQVGTEAFF. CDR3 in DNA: TGTGCCAGCAGTTTACAGGTTGGCACTGAAGCTTTCTTT.

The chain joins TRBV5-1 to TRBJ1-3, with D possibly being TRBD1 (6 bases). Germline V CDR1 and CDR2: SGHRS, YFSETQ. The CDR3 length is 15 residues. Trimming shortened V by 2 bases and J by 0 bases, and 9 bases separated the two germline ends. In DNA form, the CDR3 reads TGCGCCAGCAGCTTAGACAGGTACTCTGGAAACACCATATATTTT. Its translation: CASSLDRYSGNTIYF.

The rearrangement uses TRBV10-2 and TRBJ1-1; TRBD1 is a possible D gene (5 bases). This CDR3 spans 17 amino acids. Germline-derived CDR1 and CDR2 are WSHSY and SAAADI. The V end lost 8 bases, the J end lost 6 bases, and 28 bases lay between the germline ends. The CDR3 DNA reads TGCGCCAGCGGAGGGCGGGGACGGACGGCCGTCGCCGCTGAAGCTTTCTTT. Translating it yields CASGGRGRTAVAAEAFF.

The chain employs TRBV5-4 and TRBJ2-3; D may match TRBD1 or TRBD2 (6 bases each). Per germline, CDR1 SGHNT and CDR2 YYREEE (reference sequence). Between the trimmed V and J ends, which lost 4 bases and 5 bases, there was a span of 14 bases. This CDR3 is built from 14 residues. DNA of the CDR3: TGTGCCAGCAGCACGGGGGCAGGGGTAGATACGCAGTATTTT. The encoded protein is CASSTGAGVDTQYF.

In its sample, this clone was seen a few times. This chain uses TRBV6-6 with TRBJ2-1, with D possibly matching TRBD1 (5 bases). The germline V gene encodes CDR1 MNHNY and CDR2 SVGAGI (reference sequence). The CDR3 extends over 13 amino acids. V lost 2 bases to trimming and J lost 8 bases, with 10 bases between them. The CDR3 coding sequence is TGTGCCAGCAGTTACCAGGGCAGCGATGAGCAGTTCTTC. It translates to CASSYQGSDEQFF.

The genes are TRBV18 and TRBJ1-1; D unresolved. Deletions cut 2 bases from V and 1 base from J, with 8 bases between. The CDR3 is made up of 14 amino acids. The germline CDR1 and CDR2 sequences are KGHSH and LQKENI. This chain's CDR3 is CASSPWTGNTEAFF. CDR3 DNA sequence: TGTGCCAGCTCACCATGGACTGGGAACACTGAAGCTTTCTTT.

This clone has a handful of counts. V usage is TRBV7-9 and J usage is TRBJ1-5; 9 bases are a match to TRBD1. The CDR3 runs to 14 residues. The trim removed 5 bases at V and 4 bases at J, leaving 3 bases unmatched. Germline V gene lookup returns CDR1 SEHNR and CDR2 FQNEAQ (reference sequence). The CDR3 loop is CASSEGTGNQPQHF. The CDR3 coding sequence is TGTGCCAGCAGCGAAGGGACAGGGAATCAGCCCCAGCATTTT. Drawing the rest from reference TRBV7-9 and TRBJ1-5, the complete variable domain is DTGVSQNPRHKITKRGQNVTFRCDPISEHNRLYWYRQTLGQGPEFLTYFQNEAQLEKSRLLSDRFSAERPKGSFSTLEIQRTEQGDSAMYLCASSEGTGNQPQHFGDGTRLSIL.

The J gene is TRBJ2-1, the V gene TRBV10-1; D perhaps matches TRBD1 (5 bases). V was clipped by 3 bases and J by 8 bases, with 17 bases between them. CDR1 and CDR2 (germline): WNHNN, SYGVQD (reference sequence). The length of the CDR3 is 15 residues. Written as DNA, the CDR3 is TGCGCCAGCAGTGACCCCAGGGTTAGTATCGATGAGCAGTTCTTC. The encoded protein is CASSDPRVSIDEQFF.